Given below is one T cell receptor beta chain in context. Its antigen is as yet unknown. Profiling relied on immunoSEQ multiplex PCR, and the TCRdb table lists in-frame clones only, not all of them. The sample lists over 65,000 clones; roughly nine tenths were seen once. The data derive from a study of T cell responses to AZD1222 COVID-19 vaccine. Study context: Pooling of second doses given at about 4 or about 12 weeks was done.

The germline V gene has CDR1 MDHEN and CDR2 SYDVKM. Unmatched junction bases numbered 1, after V lost 3 bases and J lost 2 bases. CDR3 length: 15 amino acids. Findings and caveats of the study: Variant regions that are unmutated are reportedly the target of nearly half of spike-specific TCRs. The sample set comprised mostly white British donors with more females, and clonal diversity was possibly underestimated. Increased Spike-specific TCR breadth and depth were observed after two AZD1222 doses.

Material: peripheral blood, obtained on day 0 of AZD1222 vaccination. The receptor was derived from an adult in good health. The chain joins TRBV28 to TRBJ2-7; the match to TRBD2 covers 13 bases. CDR3 coding DNA: TGTGCCAGCAGTTTGGGGACTAGCGGGGCCTACGAGCAGTACTTC. Residues: CASSLGTSGAYEQYF.